This T cell receptor (beta chain) was obtained from a study of blood T cell repertoires in COVID-19. The wider study: The United States, Italy and Spain supplied acute and convalescent COVID-19 samples.

While infection was still active, Seattle patients were enrolled and then followed longitudinally. J gave up 5 bases and V 6 bases, and 10 bases lay outside the gene matches. This CDR3 contains 17 residues. From germline, CDR1 is MNHEY and CDR2 SMNVEV (reference sequence). The protocol was immunoSEQ multiplex PCR, while the TCRdb copy is restricted to in-frame clones and leaves out a portion. This sample yields hundreds of thousands of clones, of which 90% are seen a single time; about 1% belongs to the top ten. The sequence was obtained from a woman aged 40 to 55 with COVID-19, enrolled during active disease. The chain combines TRBV27 with TRBJ2-2, with 12 positions matching TRBD2. The material sequenced was peripheral blood. In nucleotides, the CDR3 is TGTGCCAGCAGGGGGCTAGCGGGAGGGCCGGGGACCGGGGAGCTGTTTTTT. This encodes CASRGLAGGPGTGELFF.